The 7 T cell receptor beta chains given below trace back to one sample, sequenced in a study of T cells in Graves' hyperthyroidism and ophthalmopathy. The TCR beta CDR3 regions underwent amplification using RNA transcripts as the source. HTBI primers were employed in a first-round RT-PCR of the TCR CDR3. TCRdb reprocessed the multiplex PCR reads with MiXCR, giving one entry per CDR3 protein. Here the sample spans about 590,000 distinct CDR3 sequences, approximately 15% being singletons. Sequencing was performed on blood. Receptors originate from a woman in her 30s with Graves' hyperthyroidism.

This chain joins TRBV5-1 and TRBJ1-4; a possible D gene is TRBD1 (5 bases). CDR3 length: 16 amino acids. From germline, CDR1 is SGHRS and CDR2 YFSETQ. The germline V and J ends were trimmed by 4 bases and 3 bases, with 16 bases remaining between them. The chain's CDR3 is CASSPNAGTANEKLFF. CDR3 in DNA: TGCGCCAGCAGCCCGAATGCAGGGACGGCTAATGAAAAACTGTTTTTT.

At least ten counts were recorded for this clonotype. This sequence joins TRBV20-1 and TRBJ2-2, with D possibly being TRBD1 (7 bases). V shed 1 base and J shed 3 bases, with 9 bases lying between them. Germline V gives CDR1 DFQATT, CDR2 SNEGSKA (reference sequence). The CDR3 consists of 14 residues. CDR3 DNA sequence: TGCAGTGCTAGAGGCAGGGGGGACACCGGGGAGCTGTTTTTT. Translating it yields CSARGRGDTGELFF.

The chain has TRBV19 and TRBJ1-5; TRBD1 agrees at 7 bases. Losses at the gene ends were 5 bases for V and 5 bases for J; bases not matched to a gene: 6. The germline V gene encodes CDR1 LNHDA and CDR2 SQIVND (reference sequence). CDR3 length: 14 residues. As DNA, the CDR3 is TGTGCCAGTAGTCACAGGGGTCTTGATCAGCCCCAGCATTTT. Its translation is CASSHRGLDQPQHF.

There are a few counts of this clonotype. The genes are TRBV10-3 and TRBJ2-7; unclear D gene. The CDR3 has 11 amino acids. CDR1 and CDR2 (germline): ENHRY, SYGVKD. V was cut by 0 bases and J by 7 bases, with 4 bases left in between. CDR3 residues: CAISESTEQYF. CDR3 in DNA: TGTGCCATCAGTGAGTCCACAGAGCAGTACTTC.

This clonotype was counted at least ten times. In DNA form, the CDR3 reads TGCGCCAGCAGTGACCCACGGACTAGTTTGGATGAGCAGTTCTTC. It specifies CASSDPRTSLDEQFF. The rearrangement links TRBV10-2 to TRBJ2-1, with 7 bases identical to TRBD2. The germline CDR1 and CDR2 sequences are WSHSY and SAAADI. Losses at the gene ends were 3 bases for V and 8 bases for J; bases not matched to a gene: 10. This CDR3 region has 15 residues.

There are many counts of this clonotype. The V and J genes are TRBV7-8 and TRBJ2-5, with unresolved D. CDR1 is SGHVS and CDR2 is FQNEAQ in the germline V gene. Trimming removed 5 bases at V and 1 base at J, with 11 bases between. There are 14 residues in the CDR3. As DNA, the CDR3 is TGTGCCAGCAGCCCGGCAAGGCCCCAAGAGACCCAGTACTTC. Encoded protein: CASSPARPQETQYF.

Concerning this clonotype: A read error may explain this, as a much larger clone is one base away. The chain links TRBV5-1 to TRBJ2-7, with TRBD1 matching 10 bases. In germline, CDR1 is SGHRS, CDR2 YFSETQ. This CDR3 spans 16 amino acids. Trimming took 4 bases from V and 2 from J; bases not matched to a gene: 9. The CDR3 loop is CASSTKTGTGAYEQYF. CDR3 nucleotides: TGCGCCAGCAGCACCAAAACCGGGACAGGGGCCTACGAGCAGTACTTC.